These 10 T cell receptor beta chains share one sample of origin, sequenced in a study of blood T cell repertoires in COVID-19. Here immunoSEQ multiplex PCR was the method, and the copy in TCRdb shows in-frame clones only, minus some. The sample consists of approximately 50,000 clones, around 90% of them appearing once. The sequenced sample consisted of peripheral blood. The receptors were sampled from a human donor in a cohort sampled during active COVID-19.

This chain uses TRBV5-6 with TRBJ2-1, with 15 bases aligning to TRBD2. V shed 10 bases, J shed 3 bases, and the junction held 5 bases outside the gene matches. The germline V gene has CDR1 SGHDT and CDR2 YYEEEE. The CDR3 is 15 residues long. This CDR3 reads CAWGLAGGLYNEQFF. The DNA of the CDR3 is TGTGCCTGGGGACTAGCGGGAGGACTCTACAATGAGCAGTTCTTC. Full variable domain (missing parts from reference TRBV5-6 and TRBJ2-1): DAGVTQSPTHLIKTRGQQVTLRCSPKSGHDTVSWYQQALGQGPQFIFQYYEEEERQRGNFPDRFSGHQFPNYSSELNVNALLLGDSALYLCAWGLAGGLYNEQFFGPGTRLTVL.

The chain links TRBV28 to TRBJ2-3, with D maybe TRBD2 (6 bases). CDR1 is MDHEN and CDR2 is SYDVKM in the germline V gene. With 4 bases removed from V and 2 bases from J, the gap between germline ends came to 13 bases. The CDR3 sequence is 15 residues long. CDR3 in DNA: TGTGCCAGCAGTTCCACCGGGACTTACACAGATACGCAGTATTTT. It encodes CASSSTGTYTDTQYF. The whole variable domain, remainder taken from reference TRBV28 and TRBJ2-3, is DVKVTQSSRYLVKRTGEKVFLECVQDMDHENMFWYRQDPGLGLRLIYFSYDVKMKEKGDIPEGYSVSREKKERFSLILESASTNQTSMYLCASSSTGTYTDTQYFGPGTRLTVL.

As DNA, the CDR3 is TGTGCCAGCAGCCAAGATACGACTAGGTCCGGGGAGCTGTTTTTT. This gives the protein CASSQDTTRSGELFF. This sequence joins TRBV3-1 (or the pseudogene TRBV3-2) and TRBJ2-2, with a tentative D call TRBD2 (6 bases). V gave up 0 bases and J gave up 6 bases, with 11 bases separating them. This CDR3 is built from 15 residues. The germline CDR1 and CDR2 sequences are LGHDT and YNNKEL (reference sequence).

This rearrangement joins TRBV4-1 to TRBJ2-3; TRBD1 matches at 9 bases. Germline loops: CDR1 MGHRA, CDR2 YSYEKL. The CDR3 sequence is 16 residues long. After removal of 4 bases from V and 0 bases from J, the junction contained 5 bases not matched to a gene. In DNA form, the CDR3 reads TGCGCCAGCAGCCGGGACAGGGACCCTAGCACAGATACGCAGTATTTT. This encodes CASSRDRDPSTDTQYF.

The chain links TRBV6-5 to TRBJ2-5; maybe TRBD1 (6 bases). Looked up from germline, CDR1 is MNHEY and CDR2 is SVGAGI. The CDR3 has 14 amino acids. V was clipped by 5 bases and J by 3 bases, with 13 bases between them. The CDR3 spells CASSKQGTEETQYF. The CDR3 DNA sequence: TGTGCCAGCAGTAAACAGGGTACAGAAGAGACCCAGTACTTC.

The chain combines TRBV4-1 with TRBJ2-5, with a weak D call TRBD1 (6 bases). CDR3 length: 15 amino acids. In germline, CDR1 is MGHRA, CDR2 YSYEKL. Trimming removed 2 bases from V and 5 bases from J, with 15 bases in between. Here the CDR3 reads CASSQTTGMGETQYF. CDR3 DNA: TGCGCCAGCAGCCAAACCACAGGGATGGGGGAGACCCAGTACTTC.

The DNA for the CDR3 is TGTGCCAGCCTTGGGGGCGGGAACACTGAAGCTTTCTTT. Translated: CASLGGGNTEAFF. The rearrangement uses TRBV12-3 or TRBV12-4 and TRBJ1-1; D perhaps matches TRBD1 (6 bases). The CDR3 runs 13 residues. V was cut by 8 bases and J by 1 base, with 11 bases left in between.

The chain recombines TRBV28 with TRBJ2-5; TRBD1 agrees at 7 bases. The CDR3 covers 13 residues. The germline gives CDR1 MDHEN, CDR2 SYDVKM. With V trimmed by 6 bases and J by 5 bases, 6 bases remained unmatched. DNA of the CDR3: TGTGCCAGCAGGCGACAGGGTTCGGAGACCCAGTACTTC. Protein sequence: CASRRQGSETQYF. Variable domain in full (rest from reference TRBV28 and TRBJ2-5): DVKVTQSSRYLVKRTGEKVFLECVQDMDHENMFWYRQDPGLGLRLIYFSYDVKMKEKGDIPEGYSVSREKKERFSLILESASTNQTSMYLCASRRQGSETQYFGPGTRLLVL.

The rearrangement uses TRBV4-2 and TRBJ2-7; 7 bases are a match to TRBD1. The junction had 2 bases not matched to a gene; V was cut back by 0 bases and J by 0 bases. Germline lookup yields CDR1 LGHNA and CDR2 YNFKEQ. The CDR3 spans 15 residues. The chain's CDR3 is CASSQERDSSYEQYF. The CDR3 nucleotides are TGTGCCAGCAGCCAAGAACGGGACAGCTCCTACGAGCAGTACTTC.

The CDR3 loop reads CASSQDRLAGTTDTQYF. CDR3 DNA sequence: TGTGCCAGCAGCCAAGACCGACTAGCCGGGACGACAGATACGCAGTATTTT. The rearrangement uses TRBV3-1 (or the pseudogene TRBV3-2) and TRBJ2-3; TRBD2 agrees at 7 bases. Germline V gives CDR1 LGHDT, CDR2 YNNKEL (reference sequence). Trimming removed 0 bases from V and 3 bases from J; junction bases left unmatched: 9. The CDR3 is 17 residues long.